This T cell receptor (beta chain) came from a study of cytomegalovirus exposure and HLA in healthy donors. Germline V gives CDR1 LNHDA, CDR2 SQIVND (reference sequence). The CDR3 is made up of 15 amino acids. Deletions cut 11 bases from V and 4 bases from J, with 21 bases between. The table lists this clone with a few counts. The PCR made use of 60 Vbeta and 13 Jbeta primers. Using immunoSEQ multiplex PCR, the repertoire was profiled, and TCRdb retains in-frame clones only, with some absent. The data show 200,000 to 250,000 clones, 83% seen once. V and J are TRBV19 and TRBJ1-3, with D possibly TRBD1 on 5 matching bases. This clonotype originated in a girl between 10 and 17 years old in good health and CMV-seronegative. Sequences were obtained from PBMCs. The CDR3 here is CAAGLRVGPGNTIYF. In nucleotides, the CDR3 is TGTGCCGCGGGGCTCAGGGTAGGTCCCGGAAACACCATATATTTT.